The text below deals with one TCR beta chain. Its matching antigen is unknown. The CDR3 has 11 residues. Between the trimmed V and J ends, which lost 7 bases and 6 bases, there was a span of 13 bases. In germline, CDR1 is SQVTM, CDR2 ANQGSEA. A multiplex PCR was run with 60 Vbeta primers and 13 Jbeta primers. As handled by the study authors: Later, an analysis found around 80 million unique TCR beta chains, and 8.5 million to 14 million of these were shared. Sequencing was performed with immunoSEQ multiplex PCR; in TCRdb, only in-frame clones are kept and a portion is missing. The DNA was the basis for D and trimming; V, J and clone size are from that table. Of about 150,000 clones in the sample, over 70% were seen once. These data belong to a study of cytomegalovirus exposure and HLA in healthy donors. Study results and caveats: Reports credit the classifier with highly specific, highly sensitive diagnosis of cytomegalovirus status. The listing of approximately 160 TCR beta chains classed them as cytomegalovirus-associated. A missense DCLRE1C variant was associated with V- and J-gene trimming of TCR beta chains in a later analysis, and an independent cohort replicated the association.

The chain combines TRBV29-1 with TRBJ2-7; D perhaps matches TRBD1 (6 bases). The receptor was derived from a man younger than 40 in good health and CMV-seronegative. Sequencing was carried out using PBMCs. CDR3 sequence: CSGNTGTEQYF. The DNA for the CDR3 is TGCAGCGGTAATACAGGGACCGAGCAGTACTTC.